This TCR beta chain was retrieved from a study of beta chain features in type 1 diabetes. Of note for this clone: What it binds is unknown.

Germline CDR1 SGDLS, CDR2 YYNGEE. The V end lost 0 bases, the J end lost 2 bases, and 13 bases lay between the germline ends. The length of the CDR3 is 16 residues. Overall study findings and caveats: Significant though moderate, a shortening of TCRB CDR3s appeared in all four CD4+ subsets of Type 1 diabetes patients. Because the template was cDNA, high-expressing cells might be over-represented. Naive, central memory and Treg TCRB repertoires appeared more alike in patients than in healthy donors.

Donors underwent one heparinised blood draw, around 100 mL on average. Purity above 95% was achieved in all sorted populations. The authors reverse transcribed all of the isolated RNA, so sequencing captured expressed TCRB transcripts. Profiled with immunoSEQ multiplex PCR; TCRdb holds only in-frame clones, not every one. The data hold 150,000 to 200,000 clones, with around 8% observed a single time. The source is a woman under 30 with type 1 diabetes. The sequenced sample consisted of central memory CD4+ T cells from blood. This chain uses TRBV9 with TRBJ2-3; possible D gene TRBD2, 6 bases. CDR3 amino acids: CASSVGPSVNTDTQYF. For the CDR3, the DNA is TGTGCCAGCAGCGTAGGCCCTAGCGTAAACACAGATACGCAGTATTTT.